Following are 8 T cell receptor beta chains from one sample sequenced in a study of early T cells in non-severe SARS-CoV-2 infection. TCRdb redid the calling of the 5' RACE reads with MiXCR, one entry per CDR3 protein. This sample yields about 32,000 distinct CDR3 sequences, of which 9% are seen a single time; roughly 13% belongs to the top ten. Sequencing was performed on whole blood. Receptors originate from an adult who was a healthcare worker with PCR-confirmed SARS-CoV-2 infection or an uninfected control (not recorded which).

This sequence joins TRBV7-8 and TRBJ2-5; TRBD2 aligns across 7 bases. Per germline, CDR1 SGHVS and CDR2 FQNEAQ. V lost 5 bases to trimming and J lost 4 bases; unmatched junction nucleotides: 7. The CDR3 contains 14 residues. The CDR3 sequence is CASSPISGGETQYF. The CDR3 nucleotides are TGTGCCAGCAGCCCCATTTCGGGAGGAGAGACCCAGTACTTC.

This clonotype was recorded many times. This chain uses TRBV20-1 with TRBJ1-1; D call uncertain. The CDR3 length is 12 residues. V lost 3 bases, J lost 1 base, and 6 bases lay in between. Germline loops: CDR1 DFQATT, CDR2 SNEGSKA (reference sequence). CDR3 DNA: TGCAGTGCTAGGATGCAGAACACTGAAGCTTTCTTT. Protein: CSARMQNTEAFF.

The CDR3 sequence is CASCSAGTEFGEQFF. CDR3 DNA sequence: TGTGCCAGCTGTTCGGCCGGGACGGAGTTTGGTGAGCAGTTCTTC. The V call is TRBV7-2, the J call TRBJ2-1; D might be TRBD1 or TRBD2, each matching 5 bases. The CDR3 consists of 15 residues. Germline CDR1 SGHTA, CDR2 FQGNSA. The V end was cut by 8 bases, the J end by 9 bases, with 23 bases between.

This clonotype was seen at least ten times. The rearrangement uses TRBV27 and TRBJ2-5; the match to TRBD1 covers 9 bases. Germline lookup yields CDR1 MNHEY and CDR2 SMNVEV (reference sequence). With 6 bases clipped from V and 4 bases from J, the junction kept 6 bases outside the gene matches. There are 14 residues in the CDR3. The CDR3 sequence: CASSREDRGETQYF. As DNA, the CDR3 is TGTGCCAGCAGCCGAGAGGACAGGGGAGAGACCCAGTACTTC.

This clonotype was counted many times. The V gene is TRBV5-1, the J gene TRBJ2-7, with D possibly matching TRBD1 (8 bases). Looked up from germline, CDR1 is SGHRS and CDR2 is YFSETQ. The CDR3 loop spans 16 amino acids. The ends were cut back, 6 bases at V and 7 bases at J, with 26 bases in the middle. The CDR3 bases are TGCGCCAGCACCCAGACTTCCATTACAGGGGGAGGGGAGCAGTACTTC. Translated: CASTQTSITGGGEQYF.

In regard to this clonotype: A much more abundant neighbour one base away suggests this may be a read error. The chain is built from TRBV7-7 and TRBJ2-1, with D possibly being TRBD1 or TRBD2 (6 bases each). The germline gives CDR1 SSHAT, CDR2 FNYEAQ (reference sequence). The CDR3 runs 15 residues. CDR3 amino acids: CASSPEGGPNNKQFF. The CDR3 DNA is TGTGCTAGCAGCCCCGAGGGGGGCCCTAACAATAAGCAGTTCTTC.

The sample holds many counts of this clonotype. The CDR3 nucleotides are TGTGCCAGCAGCCAACAGGGCGGCCTCGAGCAGTACTTC. Translation: CASSQQGGLEQYF. The chain recombines TRBV5-8 with TRBJ2-7, with D maybe TRBD1 (6 bases). Trimming shortened V by 4 bases and J by 6 bases, and 14 bases separated the two germline ends. The CDR3 loop spans 13 amino acids. Germline values: CDR1 SGHTS, CDR2 YDEGEE.

Ten or more counts support this clonotype. CDR3 in amino acids: CASSQVQGREQYF. The CDR3 nucleotides are TGCGCCAGCAGCCAAGTTCAGGGGCGCGAGCAGTACTTC. This chain connects TRBV4-3 to TRBJ2-7; a possible D gene is TRBD1 (6 bases). V gave up 1 base and J gave up 6 bases, with 10 bases separating them. Per the germline V gene, CDR1 is LGHNA and CDR2 is YSLEER. The CDR3 sequence is 13 residues long.